This T cell receptor beta chain stems from a study of blood T cell repertoires in COVID-19. Whole-study context: The United States, Italy and Spain supplied acute and convalescent COVID-19 samples. PBMCs, B-cell-depleted T cells, or T cells were the source of the cDNA or gDNA that made up the material.

Authors' methods: Researchers report that nucleated cell counts were estimated from reference gene primer amplification. Only in-frame clones appear in the TCRdb table, and some are missing; sequencing was by immunoSEQ multiplex PCR. V and J calls and clone size are those listed in that table; D and trimming were worked out from the DNA. The table shows around 160,000 clones, with approximately 88% occurring only once. The germline gives CDR1 MGHRA, CDR2 YSYEKL. The CDR3 is 16 amino acids. With 1 base removed from V and 0 bases from J, the gap between germline ends came to 10 bases. The source material was peripheral blood. The chain combines TRBV4-1 with TRBJ2-1, with D maybe TRBD2 (6 bases). The sequence was collected from a man in his sixties with acute or convalescent COVID-19. CDR3 loop: CASSQVAGSSYNEQFF. The CDR3 DNA follows: TGCGCCAGCAGCCAAGTCGCGGGGAGCTCCTACAATGAGCAGTTCTTC.